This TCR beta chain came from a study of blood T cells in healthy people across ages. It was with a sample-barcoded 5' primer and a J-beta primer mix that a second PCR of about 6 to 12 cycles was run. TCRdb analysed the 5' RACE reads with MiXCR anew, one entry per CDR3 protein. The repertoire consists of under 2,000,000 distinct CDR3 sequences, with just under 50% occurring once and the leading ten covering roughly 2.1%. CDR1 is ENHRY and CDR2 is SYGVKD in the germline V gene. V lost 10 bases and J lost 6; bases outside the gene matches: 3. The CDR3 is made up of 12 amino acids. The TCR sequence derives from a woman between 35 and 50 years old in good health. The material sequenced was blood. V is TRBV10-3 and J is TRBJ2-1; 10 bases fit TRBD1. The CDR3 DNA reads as TGTGCCACCCGGGACAGGGGCAATGAGCAGTTCTTC. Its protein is CATRDRGNEQFF.